This is a list of T cell receptor beta chains from one sample in a study of shared clonotypes between healthy human individuals. The repertoire was sequenced with immunoSEQ multiplex PCR; TCRdb's copy has only in-frame clones and lacks some. This sample yields hundreds of thousands of clones, of which roughly 70% are seen a single time; about a tenth belongs to the top ten. The material sequenced was memory CD4+ T cells sorted from blood. The receptor source for this set is a man between 25 and 39 years old in good health. The CDR3 runs from the conserved cysteine through the conserved F or W. D genes are given only for firm matches. Clone size, where shown, is once, few, many, or a class for clones that have expanded.

D,J,V,size,CDR3,DNA
TRBD2,TRBJ2-2,TRBV11-2,.,CASSLDRLAVTGELFF,TGTGCCAGCAGCTTAGACCGACTAGCTGTCACCGGGGAGCTGTTTTTT
TRBD1,TRBJ2-2,TRBV5-6,.,CASSFPGGSTGELFF,TGTGCCAGCAGCTTCCCAGGGGGCAGTACCGGGGAGCTGTTTTTT
.,TRBJ1-2,TRBV29-1,.,CSPGGVDGGYTF,TGCAGCCCCGGGGGGGTTGACGGCGGCTACACCTTC
.,TRBJ2-1,TRBV9,.,CASSVATLERQFF,TGTGCCAGCAGCGTAGCTACGTTGGAGAGGCAGTTCTTC
.,TRBJ2-5,TRBV5-5,.,CASSLGRGETQYF,TGTGCCAGCAGCTTAGGGCGGGGAGAGACCCAGTACTTC
.,TRBJ1-1,TRBV2,few,CASMQGLSYGTEAFF,TGTGCCAGCATGCAGGGGCTCAGCTATGGCACTGAAGCTTTCTTT
.,TRBJ1-2,TRBV7-2,.,CASSLGIGYTF,TGTGCCAGCAGCTTAGGTATCGGCTACACCTTC
.,TRBJ1-5,TRBV27,.,CASSSSWHQPQHF,TGTGCCAGCAGTTCATCTTGGCATCAGCCCCAGCATTTT
.,TRBJ1-2,TRBV7-9,few,CASSLETHGYTF,TGTGCCAGCAGCTTAGAGACACATGGCTACACCTTC
TRBD1,TRBJ2-4,TRBV19,.,CASSPRQGSIGLAKNIQYF,TGTGCCAGTAGTCCCCGACAGGGATCGATCGGGTTAGCCAAAAACATTCAGTACTTC
.,TRBJ1-1,TRBV18,.,CASSPQGSTEAFF,TGTGCCAGCTCACCACAGGGGAGCACTGAAGCTTTCTTT
.,TRBJ2-1,TRBV5-4,.,CASSLEATTYNEQFF,TGTGCCAGCAGCTTGGAAGCGACCACATACAATGAGCAGTTCTTC
TRBD2,TRBJ2-1,TRBV5-6,.,CASSLSFRTSFPDEQFF,TGTGCCAGCAGCTTGAGTTTTCGGACTAGTTTTCCCGATGAGCAGTTCTTC
.,TRBJ2-7,TRBV7-9,.,CASSPASGRAEQYF,TGTGCCAGCAGCCCCGCATCCGGGAGAGCAGAGCAGTACTTC
TRBD1,TRBJ1-1,TRBV5-4,.,CASSSPDRDTEAFF,TGTGCCAGCAGCTCCCCCGACAGGGACACTGAAGCTTTCTTT
.,TRBJ2-7,TRBV7-2,.,CASSRTGLDYEQYF,TGTGCCAGCAGCCGTACAGGGCTCGACTACGAGCAGTACTTC
.,TRBJ1-5,TRBV7-2,many,CASSLRGNQPQHF,TGTGCCAGCAGCCTCAGAGGTAATCAGCCCCAGCATTTT
.,TRBJ1-5,TRBV29-1,many,CSVGLGGDQPQHF,TGCAGCGTTGGCTTAGGGGGGGATCAGCCCCAGCATTTT
.,TRBJ1-2,TRBV11-2,once,CASSLERTAGGYTF,TGTGCCAGCAGCTTAGAAAGGACGGCCGGGGGCTACACCTTC
.,TRBJ1-4,TRBV30,.,CAWSHKGTEKLFF,TGTGCCTGGAGCCACAAAGGGACTGAAAAACTGTTTTTT
.,TRBJ1-1,TRBV6-1,once,CASSVGSIFTEAFF,TGTGCCAGCAGTGTTGGTAGTATCTTTACTGAAGCTTTCTTT
TRBD1,TRBJ1-2,TRBV5-1,.,CASSLQGAGGYTF,TGCGCCAGCAGCTTGCAGGGGGCAGGTGGCTACACCTTC
.,TRBJ2-3,TRBV30,.,CAWRKRQYTQYF,TGTGCCTGGAGGAAAAGACAGTATACGCAGTATTTT
.,TRBJ2-2,TRBV18,.,CASSPAYAGNTGELFF,TGTGCCAGCTCCCCGGCATACGCAGGGAACACCGGGGAGCTGTTTTTT
.,TRBJ1-5,TRBV28,.,CASRTGNQPQHF,TGTGCCAGCAGGACGGGTAATCAGCCCCAGCATTTT
.,TRBJ2-2,TRBV6-1,.,CASSEATDTGELFF,TGTGCCAGCAGTGAAGCGACCGACACCGGGGAGCTGTTTTTT
.,TRBJ1-2,TRBV19,.,CASSITLRLRGYGYTF,TGTGCCAGTAGTATCACGCTCAGGCTTCGTGGGTATGGCTACACCTTC
TRBD2,TRBJ2-7,TRBV5-1,few,CASRPGLASSYEQYF,TGCGCCAGCAGACCGGGACTAGCGAGCTCCTACGAGCAGTACTTC
.,TRBJ1-2,TRBV6-1,.,CASSERGFYGYTF,TGTGCCAGCAGTGAAAGGGGGTTCTATGGCTACACCTTC
.,TRBJ2-7,TRBV6-1,.,CASSEGEEYYEQYF,TGTGCCAGCAGTGAAGGGGAGGAATACTACGAGCAGTACTTC
.,TRBJ2-7,TRBV28,.,CASSLQPLSREQYF,TGTGCCAGCAGTTTACAGCCCCTTTCGAGGGAGCAGTACTTC
.,TRBJ1-2,TRBV29-1,once,CSVLTGSYGYTF,TGCAGCGTCCTGACAGGATCCTATGGCTACACCTTC
.,TRBJ2-3,TRBV6-1,.,CASNLRGLTDTQYF,TGTGCCAGCAATTTGAGGGGTCTGACAGATACGCAGTATTTT
.,TRBJ2-2,TRBV2,.,CASRIGLGVGTGELFF,TGTGCCAGCAGAATAGGGCTAGGGGTCGGCACCGGGGAGCTGTTTTTT
.,TRBJ2-2,TRBV7-9,.,CASTEGLTGELFF,TGTGCCAGCACTGAGGGGCTCACCGGGGAGCTGTTTTTT
.,TRBJ2-7,TRBV18,many,CASSPTGTSHKQYF,TGTGCCAGCTCACCAACTGGGACATCCCACAAGCAGTACTTC
TRBD2,TRBJ2-2,TRBV5-1,.,CASSRTSETNTGELFF,TGCGCCAGCTCCCGGACTAGCGAAACGAACACCGGGGAGCTGTTTTTT
.,TRBJ2-6,TRBV19,.,CASSTSRSGANVLTF,TGTGCCAGTAGTACTTCACGCTCTGGGGCCAACGTCCTGACTTTC
.,TRBJ2-2,TRBV5-1,.,CASRPSSGANTGELFF,TGCGCCAGCAGGCCAAGTTCCGGGGCGAACACCGGGGAGCTGTTTTTT
TRBD2,TRBJ2-2,TRBV7-6,.,CASSGTRSTGELFF,TGTGCCAGCTCCGGGACTAGAAGTACCGGGGAGCTGTTTTTT
TRBD2,TRBJ2-1,TRBV10-3,.,CATRNTSAGNEQFF,TGTGCCACCCGAAATACTAGCGCAGGCAATGAGCAGTTCTTC
TRBD1,TRBJ1-6,TRBV5-6,.,CASSRGTEASPLHF,TGTGCCAGCAGCCGGGGGACAGAAGCTTCACCCCTCCACTTT
.,TRBJ1-1,TRBV15,few,CATSSRWNTEAFF,TGTGCCACCAGCAGCCGATGGAACACTGAAGCTTTCTTT
.,TRBJ2-1,TRBV5-5,.,CASSLAGTYNEQFF,TGTGCCAGCAGCTTGGCAGGGACCTACAATGAGCAGTTCTTC
TRBD1,TRBJ2-1,TRBV28,.,CASGTGFYNEQFF,TGTGCCAGCGGGACAGGTTTCTACAATGAGCAGTTCTTC
.,TRBJ2-2,TRBV5-1,few,CASSLDRTNTGELFF,TGCGCCAGCAGCTTGGATAGGACGAACACCGGGGAGCTGTTTTTT
.,TRBJ2-3,TRBV5-1,.,CASSLDQNTQYF,TGCGCCAGCAGCTTGGACCAAAATACGCAGTATTTT
.,TRBJ2-7,TRBV28,.,CASSLSGTRGSYEQYF,TGTGCCAGCAGTTTATCGGGCACAAGAGGCTCCTACGAGCAGTACTTC
.,TRBJ1-6,TRBV10-2,few,CASSAANSPLHF,TGCGCCAGCAGTGCGGCAAATTCACCCCTCCACTTT
TRBD2,TRBJ2-1,TRBV4-3,.,CASSQMSGRLYNEQFF,TGCGCCAGCAGCCAGATGAGCGGGAGATTATACAATGAGCAGTTCTTC
TRBD1,TRBJ1-1,TRBV14,.,CASSQVTDRAGAFF,TGTGCCAGCAGCCAAGTGACCGACAGGGCGGGAGCTTTCTTT
.,TRBJ1-1,TRBV2,.,CASRGTPGGSAFF,TGTGCCAGCAGGGGGACCCCGGGAGGGTCGGCTTTCTTT